One sample yielded the 16 T cell receptor beta chains listed below, sequenced in a study of blood T cell repertoires in COVID-19. TCRdb keeps only in-frame clones here, not all; method: immunoSEQ multiplex PCR. The sample records fewer than 400,000 clones, less than 85% being singletons. Sequencing was performed on peripheral blood. These receptor sequences come from a woman aged 18-30 years with acute or convalescent COVID-19.

V usage is TRBV7-9 and J usage is TRBJ2-2; 11 bases map to TRBD1. In germline, CDR1 is SEHNR, CDR2 FQNEAQ (reference sequence). The trim removed 5 bases at V and 4 bases at J, leaving 6 bases unmatched. The CDR3 is 16 amino acids. CDR3 region: CASSPPGQGGTGELFF. In nucleotides, the CDR3 is TGTGCCAGCAGCCCCCCGGGACAGGGGGGCACCGGGGAGCTGTTTTTT. The entire variable domain, with the rest obtained from reference TRBV7-9 and TRBJ2-2, is as follows: DTGVSQNPRHKITKRGQNVTFRCDPISEHNRLYWYRQTLGQGPEFLTYFQNEAQLEKSRLLSDRFSAERPKGSFSTLEIQRTEQGDSAMYLCASSPPGQGGTGELFFGEGSRLTVL.

The J gene is TRBJ2-2, the V gene TRBV3-1 (or the pseudogene TRBV3-2); D may be TRBD2 (6 bases). CDR1 and CDR2 from the germline V gene are LGHDT and YNNKEL (reference sequence). CDR3 length: 17 amino acids. Deletions cut 4 bases from V and 7 bases from J, with 22 bases between. The CDR3 reads CASSPADTTRRDGELFF. Here the CDR3 DNA reads TGTGCCAGCAGCCCCGCAGATACGACTAGGAGGGACGGGGAGCTGTTTTTT.

The J gene is TRBJ2-2, the V gene TRBV3-1 (or the pseudogene TRBV3-2); perhaps TRBD2 as D (5 bases). V lost 2 bases and J 5 bases, leaving 9 bases between the germline ends. Germline V gene data show CDR1 as LGHDT and CDR2 as YNNKEL (reference sequence). This CDR3 is 14 amino acids long. CDR3 sequence reads: CASSQNRGTGELFF. In DNA, the CDR3 is TGTGCCAGCAGCCAAAACCGGGGAACCGGGGAGCTGTTTTTT.

The chain employs TRBV2 and TRBJ1-5, with D hard to call. The CDR3 runs 14 residues. Trimming removed 6 bases at V and 7 bases at J, with 16 bases between. Germline V gene lookup returns CDR1 SNHLY and CDR2 FYNNEI. CDR3 coding DNA: TGTGCCAGCAGAGCGGAATCGGCCGGACAGCCCCAGCATTTT. This gives the protein CASRAESAGQPQHF.

The rearrangement links TRBV5-1 to TRBJ2-3, with 13 nucleotides matching TRBD2. CDR3 size: 17 residues. V lost 3 bases to trimming and J lost 5 bases; unmatched junction nucleotides: 9. CDR1 SGHRS and CDR2 YFSETQ come from the germline V gene. The CDR3 nucleotides read TGCGCCAGCAGCTCCAATCCGACTAGCGGGGGGAGAGATACGCAGTATTTT. Protein sequence: CASSSNPTSGGRDTQYF.

The chain uses TRBV6-5 and TRBJ2-5, with a weak D call TRBD2 (7 bases). The V gene's germline CDR1 is MNHEY and CDR2 SVGAGI. V was trimmed by 0 bases and J by 4 bases, leaving 9 bases between them. There are 14 residues in the CDR3. CDR3: CASSYSGGAETQYF. The CDR3 coding sequence is TGTGCCAGCAGTTACTCGGGGGGGGCAGAGACCCAGTACTTC.

V and J are TRBV11-3 and TRBJ2-3, with TRBD2 matching 8 bases. Per the germline V gene, CDR1 is SGHNT and CDR2 is YENEEA. J gave up 11 bases and V 0 bases, and 1 base lay outside the gene matches. The CDR3 runs 12 residues. CDR3 coding DNA: TGTGCCAGCAGCTTAGAAGCGGGAGTGCAGTATTTT. Encoded protein: CASSLEAGVQYF.

This clone came up a few times. The chain recombines TRBV7-9 with TRBJ1-4; TRBD1 aligns across 7 bases. The germline gives CDR1 SEHNR, CDR2 FQNEAQ (reference sequence). The J segment lost 10 bases and the V segment lost 5 bases, leaving 13 bases of the junction unmatched. The CDR3 covers 15 residues. This chain's CDR3 is CASSAPGTAKGKLFF. CDR3 bases: TGTGCCAGCAGCGCCCCCGGGACAGCCAAGGGAAAACTGTTTTTT.

J is TRBJ1-1 and V is TRBV9, with D maybe TRBD1 (5 bases). Between the trimmed V and J ends, which lost 3 bases and 3 bases, there was a span of 12 bases. The length of the CDR3 is 14 residues. Germline V lookup: CDR1 SGDLS, CDR2 YYNGEE. The CDR3 sequence: CASSGGGGDTEAFF. CDR3 nucleotide sequence: TGTGCCAGCAGCGGTGGTGGGGGGGACACTGAAGCTTTCTTT.

The chain combines TRBV7-2 with TRBJ1-1, with 10 nucleotides matching TRBD1. The length of the CDR3 is 15 residues. Germline values: CDR1 SGHTA, CDR2 FQGNSA. V gave up 5 bases and J gave up 4 bases; unmatched junction bases: 7. This CDR3 reads CASSRDRGLGTEAFF. CDR3 sequence (DNA): TGTGCCAGCAGCCGCGACAGGGGGCTGGGCACTGAAGCTTTCTTT.

The chain uses TRBV5-1 and TRBJ2-7; 9 bases align to TRBD2. Germline V gene lookup returns CDR1 SGHRS and CDR2 YFSETQ. This CDR3 comprises 15 residues. V was clipped by 4 bases and J by 6 bases; unmatched bases: 11. CDR3 in amino acids: CASSPEAGGPSEQYF. DNA for the CDR3: TGCGCCAGCAGCCCCGAGGCGGGGGGGCCGAGCGAGCAGTACTTC.

The chain has TRBV3-1 (or the pseudogene TRBV3-2) and TRBJ2-3; 8 nucleotides match TRBD1. Germline CDR1 and CDR2: LGHDT and YNNKEL (reference sequence). There are 15 residues in the CDR3. Trimming took 3 bases from V and 4 from J; bases not matched to a gene: 6. CDR3 bases: TGTGCCAGCAGCCATCTCGGGACAGGACCAGATACGCAGTATTTT. Protein sequence: CASSHLGTGPDTQYF.

V gene TRBV5-1 combines with J gene TRBJ1-2; 7 bases are a match to TRBD1. The length of the CDR3 is 13 residues. The V gene end was trimmed by 0 bases and the J gene end by 8 bases; junction bases not matched to a gene: 4. The germline gives CDR1 SGHRS, CDR2 YFSETQ. The CDR3 region is CASSLEGAVGYTF. As DNA, the CDR3 is TGCGCCAGCAGCTTGGAGGGGGCGGTGGGCTACACCTTC. Looking up the rest from reference TRBV5-1 and TRBJ1-2 gives the full variable domain: KAGVTQTPRYLIKTRGQQVTLSCSPISGHRSVSWYQQTPGQGLQFLFEYFSETQRNKGNFPGRFSGRQFSNSRSEMNVSTLELGDSALYLCASSLEGAVGYTFGSGTRLTVV.

This rearrangement joins TRBV19 to TRBJ2-2; a possible D gene is TRBD1 (5 bases). The germline V gene encodes CDR1 LNHDA and CDR2 SQIVND (reference sequence). V was trimmed by 10 bases and J by 1 base, leaving 10 bases between them. The CDR3 sequence is 13 residues long. This CDR3 is CAIAQENTGELFF. DNA of the CDR3: TGTGCCATCGCACAGGAGAACACCGGGGAGCTGTTTTTT.

The chain joins TRBV6-5 to TRBJ1-1; no clear D gene. Germline CDR1 and CDR2: MNHEY and SVGAGI. The CDR3 consists of 15 residues. V was cut by 0 bases and J by 0 bases, with 8 bases left in between. CDR3 nucleotides: TGTGCCAGCAGTTACTCCGACATCATGAACACTGAAGCTTTCTTT. This gives the protein CASSYSDIMNTEAFF.

The chain has TRBV28 and TRBJ1-6; TRBD1 aligns across 7 bases. J was trimmed by 6 bases and V by 9 bases; bases with no gene match: 11. This CDR3 comprises 15 residues. Per the germline V gene, CDR1 is MDHEN and CDR2 is SYDVKM. The CDR3 bases are TGTGCCAGTATTTCCGGGACAGCACCTAATTCACCCCTCCACTTT. Protein product: CASISGTAPNSPLHF.